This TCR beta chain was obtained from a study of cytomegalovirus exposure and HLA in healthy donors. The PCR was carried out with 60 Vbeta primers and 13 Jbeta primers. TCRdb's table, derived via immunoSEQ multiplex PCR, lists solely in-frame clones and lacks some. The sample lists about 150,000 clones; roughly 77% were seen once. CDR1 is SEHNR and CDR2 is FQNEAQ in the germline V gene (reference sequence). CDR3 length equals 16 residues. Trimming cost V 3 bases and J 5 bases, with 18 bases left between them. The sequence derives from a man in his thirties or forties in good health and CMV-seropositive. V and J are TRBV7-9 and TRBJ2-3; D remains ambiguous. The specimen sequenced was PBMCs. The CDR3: CASSFEQTPLGDTQYF. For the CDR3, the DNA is TGTGCCAGCAGCTTCGAACAGACCCCCCTCGGAGATACGCAGTATTTT. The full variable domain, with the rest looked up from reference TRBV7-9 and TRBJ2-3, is DTGVSQNPRHKITKRGQNVTFRCDPISEHNRLYWYRQTLGQGPEFLTYFQNEAQLEKSRLLSDRFSAERPKGSFSTLEIQRTEQGDSAMYLCASSFEQTPLGDTQYFGPGTRLTVL.